These 5 T cell receptor beta chains were sequenced from one sample in a study of regulatory T cells in long-lasting Graves disease. Libraries of TCR beta came from iRepertoire HTBI primers plus Arm-PCR of CDR3 regions. TCRdb re-analysed the multiplex PCR reads in MiXCR, keeping a single row per CDR3 protein. The table records around 450,000 distinct CDR3 sequences, 15% of them present only once. Time point denoted: newly diagnosed GD, antithyroid drugs for less than 3 months. From PBMCs, RNA was extracted and then used to make the TCR library. The sample also formed part of further work on T cells in Graves' hyperthyroidism and ophthalmopathy.

The sequencing here drew on peripheral blood mononuclear cells (PBMCs), taken at new diagnosis, from a patient treated with antithyroid drugs. Receptors were obtained from a middle-aged woman with Graves disease.

The chain uses TRBV4-2 and TRBJ2-7; 9 bases line up with TRBD2. In germline, CDR1 is LGHNA, CDR2 YNFKEQ. This CDR3 contains 14 residues. J was trimmed by 4 bases and V by 4 bases; bases with no gene match: 5. CDR3 bases: TGTGCCAGCAGCCTTTTGACTAGCGGATACGAGCAGTACTTC. Residues: CASSLLTSGYEQYF.

Only a few counts were recorded for this clonotype. The chain couples TRBV6-2 or TRBV6-3 to TRBJ2-5; tentative D call: TRBD2 (6 bases). Trimming took 7 bases from V and 1 from J, leaving 16 bases between them. The length of the CDR3 is 15 residues. Germline V gene data show CDR1 as MNHEY and CDR2 as SVGEGT. The CDR3 bases are TGTGCCAGCAACTACCGCCGGGACTTCCAAGAGACCCAGTACTTC. Its protein product is CASNYRRDFQETQYF.

This chain links TRBV10-2 with TRBJ2-3; 8 positions agree with TRBD1. J was trimmed by 5 bases and V by 6 bases; bases with no gene match: 10. CDR1 is WSHSY, CDR2 SAAADI, per germline. This CDR3 region has 15 residues. The CDR3, as DNA: TGCGCCAGCAGCCTGGACAGGGAATTTGGAGATACGCAGTATTTT. This encodes CASSLDREFGDTQYF.

This clonotype was seen repeatedly, ten times or more. The V call is TRBV28, the J call TRBJ2-2, with 10 bases aligning to TRBD2. V was pared by 4 bases and J by 0 bases, with 8 bases of the junction left unmatched. This CDR3 has 18 residues. Germline values: CDR1 MDHEN, CDR2 SYDVKM. The CDR3 DNA sequence: TGTGCCAGCAGTTCCTTACTAGCGGGGAACGCGAACACCGGGGAGCTGTTTTTT. Translating gives CASSSLLAGNANTGELFF.

This clonotype was observed many times. V is TRBV28 and J is TRBJ2-3; TRBD2 aligns across 7 bases. The CDR3 runs to 17 residues. Germline V gene sequence: CDR1 MDHEN, CDR2 SYDVKM. After removal of 3 bases from V and 2 bases from J, the junction contained 11 bases not matched to a gene. Here the CDR3 reads CASSLYLSGPLTDTQYF. The CDR3 DNA sequence: TGTGCCAGCAGTTTGTACCTTAGCGGGCCCCTCACAGATACGCAGTATTTT.